This TCR beta chain derives from a study of monozygotic twins with inflammatory bowel disease. Study-level points and caveats: IBD patients shared fewer clonotypes with other individuals than healthy twins, especially patients with disease activity signs. Similarity of repertoires did not differ between concordant and discordant twins, possibly from limited power. Immunosuppressive treatments were not uniform, and this may have added variability to patient repertoires.

TCRdb re-called the 5' RACE reads and shows each CDR3 protein once, DNA omitted. This table lists approximately 85,000 distinct CDR3 sequences. Notes on this clonotype: Antigen: not known.

The blood volume drawn from each donor was approximately 2.5 ml. The CDR3 contains 15 residues. The V gene's germline CDR1 is MNHEY and CDR2 SMNVEV (reference sequence). The material sequenced was blood. This chain joins TRBV27 and TRBJ2-3; TCRdb proposes TRBD2, but this gene call is untestable without DNA. The sequence was obtained from a human donor with ulcerative colitis or Crohn's disease, or a healthy co-twin of an affected twin (not recorded which). The CDR3 loop is CASSLEGRVADTQYF.